These 19 T cell receptor beta chains were all obtained from the same sample, sequenced in a study of blood T cells in healthy people across ages. The authors ran a second PCR of 7 to 11 cycles using a sample-barcoded 5' primer and a J-beta primer mix. MiXCR, applied by TCRdb to the 5' RACE reads, yields one record per CDR3 protein. This sample has about 930,000 distinct CDR3 sequences, with 25% to 30% found just once. These data were likewise used in another study, on T cells of mothers and their children.

What was sequenced was blood. Receptors were obtained from a woman between 40 and 55 years old in good health.

The CDR3 loop is CASSPGTSHNYGYTF. The CDR3 DNA follows: TGCGCCAGCAGCCCCGGGACAAGTCACAACTATGGCTACACCTTC. V and J are TRBV5-1 and TRBJ1-2; maybe TRBD1 (6 bases). This CDR3 comprises 15 residues. The germline V and J ends were trimmed by 4 bases and 2 bases, with 15 bases remaining between them. Germline V gene data show CDR1 as SGHRS and CDR2 as YFSETQ.

Turning to this clonotype: At one end, the junction sequence differs from germline, possibly due to a read error. The chain is built from TRBV4-1 and TRBJ2-5; unclear D gene. The CDR3 spans 14 residues. CDR1 is MGHRA and CDR2 is YSYEKL in the germline V gene. The CDR3 reads CAGSHPDREETQYF. CDR3 sequence (DNA): TGCGCCGGCAGCCATCCCGACCGGGAAGAGACCCAGTACTTC.

Only a few counts were recorded for this clonotype. This chain joins TRBV4-3 and TRBJ1-4; D remains unclear. V was clipped by 0 bases and J by 8 bases, with 13 bases between them. The CDR3 covers 15 residues. Germline V lookup: CDR1 LGHNA, CDR2 YSLEER. CDR3 coding DNA: TGCGCCAGCAGCCAAGATTCGGCGGGAGAGGAAAAACTGTTTTTT. Translation: CASSQDSAGEEKLFF.

The chain links TRBV14 to TRBJ2-1, with D unresolved. CDR3 length: 13 amino acids. Between the trimmed V and J ends, which lost 0 bases and 7 bases, there was a span of 7 bases. Germline V gene sequence: CDR1 SGHDN, CDR2 FVKESK. DNA for the CDR3: TGTGCCAGCAGCCAAGATTATAAGAATGAGCAGTTCTTC. Its protein product is CASSQDYKNEQFF.

A few counts support this clonotype. This chain uses TRBV5-1 with TRBJ2-7, with D tentatively TRBD1 (6 bases). From germline, CDR1 is SGHRS and CDR2 YFSETQ. Trimming cost V 0 bases and J 6 bases, with 16 bases left between them. CDR3 size: 15 residues. Written as DNA, the CDR3 is TGCGCCAGCAGCTTGGCGACAGGAGGCCTTACCGAGCAGTACTTC. Protein sequence: CASSLATGGLTEQYF.

This clonotype showed up many times. The rearrangement joins TRBV28 to TRBJ1-5; tentative D call: TRBD1 (6 bases). This CDR3 spans 13 amino acids. Germline loops: CDR1 MDHEN, CDR2 SYDVKM. V was cut by 5 bases and J by 7 bases, with 12 bases left in between. CDR3: CASSRDIKQPQHF. In DNA, the CDR3 is TGTGCCAGCAGTCGGGACATAAAACAGCCCCAGCATTTT.

The rearrangement links TRBV7-9 to TRBJ2-5, with D possibly being TRBD1 (5 bases). The J call may be wrong; the DNA end is better matched by TRBJ2-4. CDR3 length equals 17 residues. Germline V gene lookup returns CDR1 SEHNR and CDR2 FQNEAQ (reference sequence). DNA for the CDR3: TGTGCCAGCAGTATATCCCGGGCCCAAGGGGCGATGGACATTCAGTACTTC. It codes for CASSISRAQGAMDIQYF.

Comments on this clonotype: One junction end disagrees with the germline gene, perhaps due to a read error. J is TRBJ2-4 and V is TRBV15; D might be TRBD1 (6 bases). Germline CDR1 reads LNHNV; CDR2 reads YYDKDF (reference sequence). There are 16 residues in the CDR3. The CDR3 is CTTTPKGGLAKNIQYF. DNA for the CDR3: TGTACCACCACACCGAAAGGGGGATTAGCCAAAAACATTCAGTACTTC.

This rearrangement joins TRBV11-2 to TRBJ2-3, with D perhaps matching TRBD1 or TRBD2 (5 bases each). V dropped 2 bases and J dropped 1 base, with 10 bases sitting between them. Per the germline V gene, CDR1 is SGHAT and CDR2 is FQNNGV. This CDR3 contains 15 residues. CDR3 in amino acids: CASSLNGAGTDTQYF. CDR3 nucleotides: TGTGCCAGCAGCTTAAACGGGGCGGGCACAGATACGCAGTATTTT.

Remarks on this clonotype: A much larger clone differs from this one at a single base, so this may be a read error. CDR3 loop: CASSLDSRSPVMSTEAFF. The DNA of the CDR3 is TGCGCCAGCAGCTTGGATTCACGGTCCCCCGTTATGAGCACTGAAGCTTTCTTT. This chain links TRBV5-1 with TRBJ1-1, with unresolved D. The length of the CDR3 is 18 residues. The V end was cut by 0 bases, the J end by 4 bases, with 22 bases between. Germline V gene data show CDR1 as SGHRS and CDR2 as YFSETQ.

This clonotype has only a few counts. The chain employs TRBV7-2 and TRBJ2-1; 10 bases agree with TRBD2. The tail of the sequence fits TRBJ2-7 better, so the J call may be wrong. This CDR3 region has 16 residues. CDR1 and CDR2 from the germline V gene are SGHTA and FQGNSA. The CDR3 DNA reads as TGTGCCAGCAGCTTAGTTAGCGGGGGGTCAGGCAATGAGCAGTACTTC. This codes for CASSLVSGGSGNEQYF.

This clonotype has a handful of counts. CDR3: CASSFATLTGGMETQYF. CDR3 nucleotides: TGTGCCAGCAGTTTCGCTACCTTGACAGGGGGCATGGAGACCCAGTACTTC. This sequence joins TRBV7-9 and TRBJ2-5; 10 nucleotides match TRBD1. The length of the CDR3 is 17 residues. CDR1 is SEHNR, CDR2 FQNEAQ, per germline (reference sequence). J was trimmed by 5 bases and V by 6 bases; bases with no gene match: 15.

In this sample, this clonotype turned up many times. The J gene is TRBJ2-7, the V gene TRBV20-1, with D maybe TRBD1 (6 bases). This CDR3 region has 13 residues. The V gene's germline CDR1 is DFQATT and CDR2 SNEGSKA (reference sequence). V shed 6 bases and J shed 0 bases, with 12 bases lying between them. The CDR3: CSALRDNSYEQYF. Written as DNA, the CDR3 is TGCAGTGCCCTCCGGGACAACTCCTACGAGCAGTACTTC.

Comments on this clonotype: Possible read error: a much larger clone is one base away. The J gene is TRBJ2-5, the V gene TRBV7-2; 12 bases agree with TRBD2. The DNA end is a closer match to TRBJ2-1, so the J assignment may be wrong. This CDR3 has 15 amino acids. Germline lookup yields CDR1 SGHTA and CDR2 FQGNSA. In DNA, the CDR3 is TGTGCCAGCAGCAGGACTAGCGGGGTCGTCGAGACCCAGTTCTTC. It yields the protein CASSRTSGVVETQFF.

The chain couples TRBV6-5 to TRBJ2-7; D perhaps matches TRBD1 (5 bases). The CDR3 loop spans 13 amino acids. Trimming shortened V by 5 bases and J by 3 bases, and 11 bases separated the two germline ends. Germline V gene data show CDR1 as MNHEY and CDR2 as SVGAGI. The CDR3 here is CASSRGGRYEQYF. For the CDR3, the DNA is TGTGCCAGCAGTAGGGGCGGACGCTACGAGCAGTACTTC.

CDR3 amino acids: CASSFRTGGGTGELFF. CDR3 nucleotides: TGTGCCAGCAGCTTTCGGACAGGGGGGGGGACCGGGGAGCTGTTTTTT. The V and J genes are TRBV7-2 and TRBJ2-2; TRBD1 matches 10 bases. The CDR3 covers 16 residues. V was pared by 3 bases and J by 5 bases, with 6 bases of the junction left unmatched. Germline V gene data show CDR1 as SGHTA and CDR2 as FQGNSA.

This clonotype was observed many times. CDR3: CASSPVSYNEQFF. The DNA for the CDR3 is TGTGCCAGCTCACCGGTGTCCTACAATGAGCAGTTCTTC. The chain recombines TRBV18 with TRBJ2-1; D is undetermined. The germline CDR1 and CDR2 sequences are KGHSH and LQKENI. CDR3 length: 13 amino acids. V lost 3 bases to trimming and J lost 1 base, with 4 bases between them.

This clonotype has a single count. The V and J genes are TRBV2 and TRBJ2-5; D is possibly TRBD2 (5 bases). Trimming stripped 6 bases from V and 7 bases from J, with 12 bases between. The CDR3 sequence is 12 residues long. Germline V gene data show CDR1 as SNHLY and CDR2 as FYNNEI. The CDR3 region has the DNA TGTGCCAGCAGGGGGTCAGGAGGGACCCAGTACTTC. It yields the protein CASRGSGGTQYF.

The J gene is TRBJ2-1, the V gene TRBV7-2, with D unclear. V dropped 2 bases and J dropped 0 bases, with 8 bases sitting between them. The CDR3 length is 15 residues. CDR1 SGHTA and CDR2 FQGNSA come from the germline V gene. This CDR3 is CASSLMGSSYNEQFF. Here the CDR3 DNA reads TGTGCCAGCAGCTTAATGGGGTCCTCCTACAATGAGCAGTTCTTC.